What follows describes a single TCR beta chain. Membership in each cohort depended on participant-reported clinical history. Clones were sequenced by immunoSEQ multiplex PCR, and TCRdb holds only the in-frame ones, with some missing. The data show 150,000 to 200,000 clones, over 70% seen once. The entry originates in a study of blood T cell repertoires in COVID-19. Germline CDR1 and CDR2: LNHDA and SQIVND (reference sequence). V shed 3 bases, J shed 6 bases, and the junction held 8 bases outside the gene matches. This CDR3 has 17 residues. The specimen was PBMCs or T cells enriched from blood (not recorded which). The source of this sequence is a woman aged 55 to 70 who had recovered from COVID-19. V usage is TRBV19 and J usage is TRBJ2-1; 13 nucleotides match TRBD2. The CDR3 DNA reads TGTGCCAGTAGTATTGAACTAGCGGGGGGGCCCTTCAATGAGCAGTTCTTC. Translation gives CASSIELAGGPFNEQFF.